These T cell receptor beta chains were read from a single sample in a study of neurological immune-mediated disorders. Each CDR3 protein is one row after TCRdb ran MiXCR on the 5' RACE reads. The sample includes roughly 100,000 distinct CDR3 sequences, 11% of them seen just once. The specimen sequenced was PBMCs. These receptors all stem from a female donor with HTLV-1-associated myelopathy (HAM/TSP). Both conserved end residues are part of each CDR3. A D gene is named only where the DNA matches it firmly. Size is omitted from some rows. Given values are once, few, many or a class for expanded clones.

abundance | d_gene | j_gene | v_gene | CDR3nt | CDR3aa
many | NA | TRBJ1-4 | TRBV5-1 | TGCGCCAGCAGCTTGGGGCCAGGGGACGAAAAACTGTTTTTT | CASSLGPGDEKLFF
many | NA | TRBJ1-1 | TRBV5-1 | TGCGCCAGCAGCCTGGGTTCTGGGATTCCTGAAGCTTTCTTT | CASSLGSGIPEAFF
many | TRBD2 | TRBJ2-3 | TRBV10-1 | TGCGCCAGCAGGCAGCGGGGGGCCTTCTTACTCACAGATACGCAGTATTTT | CASRQRGAFLLTDTQYF
many | NA | TRBJ2-7 | TRBV3-1 | TGTGCCAGCAGCCAATTCCTGTCATACGAGCAGTACTTC | CASSQFLSYEQYF
many | NA | TRBJ2-2 | TRBV20-1 | TGCAGTGTCCGTGGGCTGAACACCGGGGAGCTGTTTTTT | CSVRGLNTGELFF
many | NA | TRBJ2-3 | TRBV20-1 | TGCAGTGCTAGAGATATACGGGGGAAGGCAGATACGCAGTATTTT | CSARDIRGKADTQYF
NA | NA | TRBJ2-7 | TRBV5-1 | TGCGCCAGCAGCTTGGCCCCAGAGTCCTACGAGCAGTACTTC | CASSLAPESYEQYF
many | TRBD2 | TRBJ2-3 | TRBV20-1 | TGCAGTGCCCAGGGACTAGCTACCTCAGATACGCAGTATTTT | CSAQGLATSDTQYF
many | TRBD2 | TRBJ2-6 | TRBV10-3 | TGTGCCATCAGTGCAGAGCGGGGGGGCTTCTCTGGGGCCAACGTCCTGACTTTC | CAISAERGGFSGANVLTF
many | NA | TRBJ2-1 | TRBV12-3/TRBV12-4 | TGTGCCAGCAGTCTTTTAGTAGGTGAGCAGTTCTTC | CASSLLVGEQFF
many | NA | TRBJ1-1 | TRBV10-3 | TGTGCCATCAGGGCCGGCTGGGACACTGAAGCTTTCTTT | CAIRAGWDTEAFF
many | NA | TRBJ2-3 | TRBV10-3 | TGTGCCATCAGGTCCCCGGGACTCGGCACAGATACGCAGTATTTT | CAIRSPGLGTDTQYF
many | TRBD1 | TRBJ1-1 | TRBV5-1 | TGCGCCACGGGGACAGGGAACACTGAAGCTTTCTTT | CATGTGNTEAFF
medium-sized | TRBD1 | TRBJ2-5 | TRBV4-1 | TGCGCCAGCAGCCAAGTCCCGGGACAGCAGATTCAAGAGACCCAGTACTTC | CASSQVPGQQIQETQYF
few | NA | TRBJ2-3 | TRBV12-3/TRBV12-4 | TGTGCCAGCAGTTTACGTTGGGCCACAGATACGCAGTATTTT | CASSLRWATDTQYF
many | NA | TRBJ2-5 | TRBV5-1 | TGCGCCAGCAGCCTTCTGGGTAGGACTAACCGAGAGACCCAGTACTTC | CASSLLGRTNRETQYF
many | TRBD2 | TRBJ2-1 | TRBV29-1 | TGCAGCGTTGAAGGGGTCGCGGGGGTCCGCTACAATGAGCAGTTCTTC | CSVEGVAGVRYNEQFF
many | NA | TRBJ2-2 | TRBV9 | TGTGCCAGCAGCGTAGTTGGGGCCACCGGGGAGCTGTTTTTT | CASSVVGATGELFF
many | TRBD2 | TRBJ2-1 | TRBV5-1 | TGCGCCAGCAGCCCCGGGACTAGCGGGGAGAATGAGCAGTTCTTC | CASSPGTSGENEQFF
NA | NA | TRBJ2-7 | TRBV5-1 | TGCGCCAGCAGCCACGGGACAAGCAACGAGCAGTACTTC | CASSHGTSNEQYF
many | NA | TRBJ1-5 | TRBV14 | TGTGCCAGCAGCCAAGACAGGGGTCAGCCCCAGCATTTT | CASSQDRGQPQHF
NA | NA | TRBJ2-2 | TRBV30 | TGTGCCTGGAGAGGGGTCGCGAACACCTGGGAGCTGTTTTTT | CAWRGVANTWELFF
many | TRBD1 | TRBJ2-1 | TRBV20-1 | TGCAGTGCGATGGGACAGCCAAACTACAATGAGCAGTTCTTC | CSAMGQPNYNEQFF
many | NA | TRBJ1-6 | TRBV20-1 | TGCAGTGCTAGTATTGGCGGCCGAGGGGATTCACCCCTCCACTTT | CSASIGGRGDSPLHF
many | TRBD2 | TRBJ2-5 | TRBV7-2 | TGTGCCAGCAGGTTAACTAGCGGGGGGTACCAAGAGACCCAGTACTTC | CASRLTSGGYQETQYF
many | NA | TRBJ2-2 | TRBV7-9 | TGTGCCAGCAGCTCCGTCGGGGAGAACACCGGGGAGCTGTTTTTT | CASSSVGENTGELFF
many | TRBD2 | TRBJ2-1 | TRBV20-1 | TGCAGTGCTAGATCCCCACTAGCGGGGGCCTCCTACAATGAGCAGTTCTTC | CSARSPLAGASYNEQFF
many | TRBD2 | TRBJ2-1 | TRBV6-5 | TGTGCCAGCAGTTACTCGAGACCTCGGGCGGGGGGAGGATACAATGAGCAGTTCTTC | CASSYSRPRAGGGYNEQFF
many | NA | TRBJ2-1 | TRBV10-3 | TGTGCCATCAGTGAGTATCTAGTCAATGAGCAGTTCTTC | CAISEYLVNEQFF
many | TRBD1 | TRBJ1-1 | TRBV7-9 | TGTGCCAGCCTCCGGGACAGGACCTCTGAAGCTTTCTTT | CASLRDRTSEAFF
many | TRBD1 | TRBJ2-1 | TRBV6-5 | TGTGCCAGCAGTCAACAGGGGGGATACAATGAGCAGTTCTTC | CASSQQGGYNEQFF
many | TRBD1 | TRBJ2-7 | TRBV4-2 | TGTGCCAGCAGCCAAGTGACAGGGGGCTTGAACGAGCAGTACTTC | CASSQVTGGLNEQYF
many | TRBD1 | TRBJ2-7 | TRBV28 | TGTGCCAGCGCCCCCCTCTCGGGACAGGAAGCGAGGGAGCAGTACTTC | CASAPLSGQEAREQYF
many | TRBD2 | TRBJ2-5 | TRBV5-1 | TGCGCCAGCAGCGATTCTGCGGGGGGCTTCATGCGGGAGACCCAGTACTTC | CASSDSAGGFMRETQYF
NA | NA | TRBJ1-3 | TRBV4-1 | TGCGCCAGCAGCCAAGATGGAATCACCATATATTTT | CASSQDGITIYF
many | TRBD2 | TRBJ2-3 | TRBV15 | TGTGCCACCAGCAGAGATCTCGCGGGGGGGCAAGATACGCAGTATTTT | CATSRDLAGGQDTQYF
few | NA | TRBJ2-5 | TRBV20-1 | TGCAGTGGGAGTTTAGGGGCAGCCCAAGAGACCCAGTACTTC | CSGSLGAAQETQYF
NA | NA | TRBJ1-5 | TRBV10-3 | TGTGCCGTGGGCAAGCCGGGTAGTCAGCCCCAGCATTTT | CAVGKPGSQPQHF
many | NA | TRBJ1-1 | TRBV5-1 | TGCGCCAGCAGCTTAGTAGGGGAGGGGACTGAAGCTTTCTTT | CASSLVGEGTEAFF
many | NA | TRBJ2-5 | TRBV3-1 | TGTGCCAGCAGCCATCCGGGACTCTCATACCAAGAGACCCAGTACTTC | CASSHPGLSYQETQYF
many | NA | TRBJ1-2 | TRBV12-3/TRBV12-4 | TGTGCCAGCAGTTTCACAGGGTGGGGAGGTGGCTACACCTTC | CASSFTGWGGGYTF
many | TRBD1 | TRBJ2-7 | TRBV5-1 | TGCGCCAGCAGCGAGGGGACAGCCTACGAGCAGTACTTC | CASSEGTAYEQYF
many | TRBD2 | TRBJ2-3 | TRBV20-1 | TGCAGTGCCCGAGGAGATGCAGCGGGGGGCACAGATACGCAGTATTTT | CSARGDAAGGTDTQYF
few | NA | TRBJ1-3 | TRBV4-1 | TGCGCCAGCAGCCAAAGACTCCCTGGAAACACCATATATTTT | CASSQRLPGNTIYF
many | TRBD1 | TRBJ2-5 | TRBV9 | TGTGCCAGCAGCGCATCCCAGGGGGCTGGGAAGACCCAGTACTTC | CASSASQGAGKTQYF
many | NA | TRBJ2-1 | TRBV5-1 | TGCGCCAGCAGCTTCGACACGAACAATGAGCAGTTCTTC | CASSFDTNNEQFF
many | NA | TRBJ2-3 | TRBV5-1 | TGCGCCAGCAGCCCGGGCCCCAAGGTTACAGATACGCAGTATTTT | CASSPGPKVTDTQYF
NA | NA | TRBJ2-3 | TRBV18 | TGTGCCAGCTCACCACCACGGGGGGCCAGGGCGAGCACAGATACGCAGTATTTT | CASSPPRGARASTDTQYF